This T cell receptor beta chain was sequenced in a study of T-cell reconstitution after alpha-beta-depleted transplantation in children. Preparation of the TCRbeta library used unique molecular identifiers. TCRdb independently ran MiXCR on the PCR reads; one entry per CDR3 protein. The sample shows roughly 500,000 distinct CDR3 sequences, around 19% of them seen only once. The CDR3 has 14 amino acids. The trim removed 3 bases at V and 4 bases at J, leaving 6 bases unmatched. CDR1 SGDLS and CDR2 YYNGEE come from the germline V gene. The sequence was obtained from a human donor who donated a stem cell graft to a child with acute lymphoblastic leukemia. The chain combines TRBV9 with TRBJ2-7; 8 bases line up with TRBD2. Sequencing used PBMCs from the stem cell graft donor, obtained from the stem cell graft. The CDR3 DNA follows: TGTGCCAGCAGCGCGGGACTAGGAATGTACGAGCAGTACTTC. Translation gives CASSAGLGMYEQYF.